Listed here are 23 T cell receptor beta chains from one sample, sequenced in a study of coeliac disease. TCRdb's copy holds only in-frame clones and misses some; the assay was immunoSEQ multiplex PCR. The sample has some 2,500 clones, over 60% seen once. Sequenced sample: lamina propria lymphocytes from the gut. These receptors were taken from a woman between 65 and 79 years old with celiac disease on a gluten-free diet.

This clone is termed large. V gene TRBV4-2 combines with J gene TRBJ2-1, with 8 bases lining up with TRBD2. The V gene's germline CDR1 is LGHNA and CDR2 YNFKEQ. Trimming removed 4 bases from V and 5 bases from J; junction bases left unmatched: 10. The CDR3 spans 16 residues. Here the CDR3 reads CASSRRTGGPHNEQFF. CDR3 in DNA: TGTGCCAGCAGCCGACGGACGGGGGGGCCCCACAATGAGCAGTTCTTC.

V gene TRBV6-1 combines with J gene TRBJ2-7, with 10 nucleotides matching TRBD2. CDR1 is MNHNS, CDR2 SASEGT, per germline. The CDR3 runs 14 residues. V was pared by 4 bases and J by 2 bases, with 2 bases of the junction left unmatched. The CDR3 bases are TGTGCCAGCAGTGTAGCGGGAGGAGCCTACGAGCAGTACGTC. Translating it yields CASSVAGGAYEQYV.

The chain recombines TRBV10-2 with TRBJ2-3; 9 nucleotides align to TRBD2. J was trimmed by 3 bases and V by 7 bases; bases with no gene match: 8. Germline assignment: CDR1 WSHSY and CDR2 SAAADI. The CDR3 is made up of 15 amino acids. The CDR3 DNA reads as TGCGCCAGCATGGAAGCGGGGGGCCGTACAGATACGCAGTATTTT. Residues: CASMEAGGRTDTQYF.

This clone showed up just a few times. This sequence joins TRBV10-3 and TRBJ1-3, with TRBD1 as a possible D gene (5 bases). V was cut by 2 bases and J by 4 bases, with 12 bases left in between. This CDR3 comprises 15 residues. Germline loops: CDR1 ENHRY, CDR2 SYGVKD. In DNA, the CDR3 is TGTGCCATCAGTGAGGGCGGGGCATGGGGAAACACCATATATTTT. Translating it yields CAISEGGAWGNTIYF.

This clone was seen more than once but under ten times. The CDR3 sequence is CASSADSLGGYTF. CDR3 nucleotides: TGCGCCAGCAGTGCCGACAGTCTTGGGGGCTACACCTTC. J is TRBJ1-2 and V is TRBV10-2; weak D call: TRBD1 (5 bases). This CDR3 spans 13 amino acids. V shed 4 bases and J shed 8 bases, with 14 bases lying between them. Germline V gene lookup returns CDR1 WSHSY and CDR2 SAAADI.

CDR3 DNA: TGCGCCAGCACCCGAGGGCTAGCGGGGGGGCGCACAGATACGCAGTATTTT. Its protein product is CASTRGLAGGRTDTQYF. The chain employs TRBV5-1 and TRBJ2-3, with 12 positions matching TRBD2. The CDR3 spans 17 residues. J lost 1 base, V lost 6 bases, and 9 bases had no gene match. The germline CDR1 and CDR2 sequences are SGHRS and YFSETQ. The variable domain in full, with the rest retrieved from reference TRBV5-1 and TRBJ2-3, is KAGVTQTPRYLIKTRGQQVTLSCSPISGHRSVSWYQQTPGQGLQFLFEYFSETQRNKGNFPGRFSGRQFSNSRSEMNVSTLELGDSALYLCASTRGLAGGRTDTQYFGPGTRLTVL.

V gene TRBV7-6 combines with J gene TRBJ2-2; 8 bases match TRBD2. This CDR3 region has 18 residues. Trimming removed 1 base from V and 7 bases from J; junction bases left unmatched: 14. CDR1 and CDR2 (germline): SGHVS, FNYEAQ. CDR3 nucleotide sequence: TGTGCCAGCAGCTTAGTATCGGTGGCGGGGGGCGCCCACGGGGAGCTGTTTTTT. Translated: CASSLVSVAGGAHGELFF.

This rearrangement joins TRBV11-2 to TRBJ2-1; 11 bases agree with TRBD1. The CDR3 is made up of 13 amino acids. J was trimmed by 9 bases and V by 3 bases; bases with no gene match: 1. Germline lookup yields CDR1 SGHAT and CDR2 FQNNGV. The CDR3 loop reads CASSLGQGVEQFF. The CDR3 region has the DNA TGTGCCAGCAGCTTGGGACAGGGGGTTGAGCAGTTCTTC. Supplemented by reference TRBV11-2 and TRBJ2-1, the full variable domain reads EAGVAQSPRYKIIEKRQSVAFWCNPISGHATLYWYQQILGQGPKLLIQFQNNGVVDDSQLPKDRFSAERLKGVDSTLKIQPAKLEDSAVYLCASSLGQGVEQFFGPGTRLTVL.

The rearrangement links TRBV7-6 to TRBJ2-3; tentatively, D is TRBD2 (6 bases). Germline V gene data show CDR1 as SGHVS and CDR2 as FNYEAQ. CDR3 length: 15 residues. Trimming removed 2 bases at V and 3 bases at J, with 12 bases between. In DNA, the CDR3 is TGTGCCAGCAGCTTACGGGACTCGTTGACAGATACGCAGTATTTT. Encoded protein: CASSLRDSLTDTQYF.

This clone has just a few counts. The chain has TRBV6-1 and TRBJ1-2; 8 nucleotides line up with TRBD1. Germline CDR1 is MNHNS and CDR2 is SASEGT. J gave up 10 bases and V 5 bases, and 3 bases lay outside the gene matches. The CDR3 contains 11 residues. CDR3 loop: CASSRDRIYTF. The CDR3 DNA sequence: TGTGCCAGCAGTCGGGACAGGATCTACACCTTC.

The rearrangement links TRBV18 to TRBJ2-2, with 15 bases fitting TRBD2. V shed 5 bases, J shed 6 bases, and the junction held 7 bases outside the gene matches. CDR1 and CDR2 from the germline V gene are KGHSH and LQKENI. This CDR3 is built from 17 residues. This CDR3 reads CASSGTSGRPSAGELFF. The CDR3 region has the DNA TGTGCCAGCTCAGGGACTAGCGGGAGGCCATCCGCCGGGGAGCTGTTTTTT. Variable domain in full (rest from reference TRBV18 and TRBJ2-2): NAGVMQNPRHLVRRRGQEARLRCSPMKGHSHVYWYRQLPEEGLKFMVYLQKENIIDESGMPKERFSAEFPKEGPSILRIQQVVRGDSAAYFCASSGTSGRPSAGELFFGEGSRLTVL.

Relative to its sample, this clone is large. The CDR3 is CSVVQGAGETQYF. CDR3 in DNA: TGCAGCGTTGTACAGGGGGCGGGAGAGACCCAGTACTTC. The J gene is TRBJ2-5, the V gene TRBV29-1; the match to TRBD1 covers 9 bases. The CDR3 length is 13 residues. Losses at the gene ends were 4 bases for V and 4 bases for J; bases not matched to a gene: 4. The germline V gene encodes CDR1 SQVTM and CDR2 ANQGSEA.

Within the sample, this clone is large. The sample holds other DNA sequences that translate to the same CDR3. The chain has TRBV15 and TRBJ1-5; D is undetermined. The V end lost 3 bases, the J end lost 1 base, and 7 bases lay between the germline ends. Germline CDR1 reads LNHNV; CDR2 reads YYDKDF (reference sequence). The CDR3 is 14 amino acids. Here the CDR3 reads CATSSGYSNQPQHF. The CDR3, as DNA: TGTGCCACCAGCAGCGGGTACAGCAATCAGCCCCAGCATTTT.

The CDR3 DNA reads TGTGCCTGGAGTCCCACAGGAACTGAAGCTTTCTTT. It is translated as CAWSPTGTEAFF. This rearrangement joins TRBV30 to TRBJ1-1, with D maybe TRBD1 (5 bases). Trimming took off 2 bases at V and 5 bases at J, with 9 bases between the two ends. The germline V gene has CDR1 GTSNPN and CDR2 SVGIG (reference sequence). The CDR3 totals 12 residues. Full variable domain (remainder filled in from reference TRBV30 and TRBJ1-1): SQTIHQWPATLVQPVGSPLSLECTVEGTSNPNLYWYRQAAGRGLQLLFYSVGIGQISSEVPQNLSASRPQDRQFILSSKKLLLSDSGFYLCAWSPTGTEAFFGQGTRLTVV.

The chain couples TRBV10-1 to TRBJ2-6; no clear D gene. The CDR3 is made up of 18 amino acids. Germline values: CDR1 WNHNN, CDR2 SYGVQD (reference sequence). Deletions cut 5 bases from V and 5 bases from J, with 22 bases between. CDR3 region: CASSRLSNAQSRANVLTF. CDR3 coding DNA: TGCGCCAGCAGTCGATTATCAAATGCACAAAGTCGGGCCAACGTCCTGACTTTC.

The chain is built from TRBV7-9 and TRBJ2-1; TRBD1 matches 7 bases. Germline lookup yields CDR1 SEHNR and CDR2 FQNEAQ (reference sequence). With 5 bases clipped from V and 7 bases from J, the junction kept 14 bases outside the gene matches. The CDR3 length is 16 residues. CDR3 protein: CASSPLPGQSFNEQFF. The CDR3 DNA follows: TGTGCCAGCAGCCCCCTACCGGGACAGTCCTTTAATGAGCAGTTCTTC. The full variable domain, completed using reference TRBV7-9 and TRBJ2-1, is DTGVSQNPRHKITKRGQNVTFRCDPISEHNRLYWYRQTLGQGPEFLTYFQNEAQLEKSRLLSDRFSAERPKGSFSTLEIQRTEQGDSAMYLCASSPLPGQSFNEQFFGPGTRLTVL.

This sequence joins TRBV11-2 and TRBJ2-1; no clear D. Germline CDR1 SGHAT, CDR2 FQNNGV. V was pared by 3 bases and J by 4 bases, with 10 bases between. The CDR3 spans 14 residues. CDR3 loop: CASSFQDLYNEQFF. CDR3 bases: TGTGCCAGCAGCTTCCAGGATTTATACAATGAGCAGTTCTTC.

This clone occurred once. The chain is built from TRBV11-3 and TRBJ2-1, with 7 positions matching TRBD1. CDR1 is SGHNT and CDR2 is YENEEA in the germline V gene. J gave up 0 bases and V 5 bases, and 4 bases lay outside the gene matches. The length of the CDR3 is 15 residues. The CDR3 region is CASSQGQSSYNEQFF. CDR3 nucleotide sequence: TGTGCCAGCAGCCAGGGACAGAGCTCCTACAATGAGCAGTTCTTC.

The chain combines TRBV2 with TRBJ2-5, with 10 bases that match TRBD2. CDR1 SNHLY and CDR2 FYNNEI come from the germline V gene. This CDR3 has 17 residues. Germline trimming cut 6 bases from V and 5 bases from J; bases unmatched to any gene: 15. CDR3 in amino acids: CASRLSSGRQIGETQYF. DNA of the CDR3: TGTGCCAGCAGGTTGTCTAGCGGGAGACAGATTGGGGAGACCCAGTACTTC.

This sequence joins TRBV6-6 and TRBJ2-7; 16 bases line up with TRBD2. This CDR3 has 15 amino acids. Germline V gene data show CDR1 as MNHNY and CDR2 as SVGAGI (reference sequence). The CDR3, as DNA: TGTGCCAGCAGTTACCACCATCCGGGACTAGCGGGAGGGAACGTC. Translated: CASSYHHPGLAGGNV.

CDR3 region: CASSIGAGGRRETQYF. In DNA form, the CDR3 reads TGTGCCAGTAGTATTGGGGCGGGCGGGAGGAGGGAGACCCAGTACTTC. J is TRBJ2-5 and V is TRBV19; 8 bases are shared with TRBD2. The CDR3 length is 16 residues. CDR1 is LNHDA and CDR2 is SQIVND in the germline V gene (reference sequence). V trimming: 3 bases; J trimming: 5 bases; junction bases outside the gene matches: 11.

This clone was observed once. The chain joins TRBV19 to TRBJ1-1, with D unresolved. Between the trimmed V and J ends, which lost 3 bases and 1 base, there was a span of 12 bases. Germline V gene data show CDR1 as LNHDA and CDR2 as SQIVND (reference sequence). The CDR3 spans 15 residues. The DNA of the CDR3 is TGTGCCAGTAGTATTAGGAGACGGGAGAACACTGAAGCTTTCTTT. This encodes CASSIRRRENTEAFF.

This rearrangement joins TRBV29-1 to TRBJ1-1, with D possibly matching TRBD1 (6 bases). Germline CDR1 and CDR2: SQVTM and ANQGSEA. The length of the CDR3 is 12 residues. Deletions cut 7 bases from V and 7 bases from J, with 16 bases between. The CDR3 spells CSAVDRGIEAFF. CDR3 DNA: TGCAGCGCTGTGGACAGAGGCATTGAAGCTTTCTTT.